These 30 T cell receptor beta chains share one sample of origin, sequenced in a study of T cells in Graves' hyperthyroidism and ophthalmopathy. The CDR3 regions of TCR beta were amplified from RNA transcripts. HTBI primers were employed in a first-round RT-PCR of the TCR CDR3. TCRdb re-analysed the multiplex PCR reads in MiXCR, keeping a single row per CDR3 protein. The sample has roughly 570,000 distinct CDR3 sequences, under 60% seen once. Source material: peripheral blood or thyroid tissue (not recorded which). These receptor sequences come from a young woman with Graves' hyperthyroidism.

This clonotype was seen ten or more times. The chain joins TRBV25-1 to TRBJ2-6; 8 bases are shared with TRBD1. The CDR3 is made up of 17 amino acids. Trimming at V came to 8 bases and at J to 0 bases, leaving 9 bases not matched to a gene. Germline assignment: CDR1 MGHDK and CDR2 SYGVNS. The CDR3 is CASAGQGSNSGANVLTF. The CDR3 DNA sequence: TGTGCCAGCGCCGGACAGGGCTCAAACTCTGGGGCCAACGTCCTGACTTTC.

This rearrangement joins TRBV25-1 to TRBJ2-5; D unresolved. The V gene lost 3 bases and the J gene lost 5 bases, with 16 bases spanning the gap. The CDR3 is 15 amino acids. Germline lookup yields CDR1 MGHDK and CDR2 SYGVNS. Here the CDR3 DNA reads TGTGCCAGCAGTGAGCAACCGGGTCCGCTGGAGACCCAGTACTTC. Translated, it gives CASSEQPGPLETQYF.

A note on this clonotype: A much larger clone differs from this one at a single base, so this may be a read error. This chain joins TRBV11-3 and TRBJ1-1, with unresolved D. Germline V lookup: CDR1 SGHNT, CDR2 YENEEA. The CDR3 is 14 amino acids. The chain's CDR3 is CASSFEGPNTEALF. The CDR3 nucleotides are TGTGCCAGCAGCTTCGAAGGGCCGAACACTGAAGCTCTCTTT. Full variable domain (rest looked up from reference TRBV11-3 and TRBJ1-1): EAGVVQSPRYKIIEKKQPVAFWCNPISGHNTLYWYLQNLGQGPELLIRYENEEAVDDSQLPKDRFSAERLKGVDSTLKIQPAELGDSAVYLCASSFEGPNTEALFGQGTRLTVV.

This chain uses TRBV5-6 with TRBJ2-5; D possibly uses TRBD1 or TRBD2 (6 bases each). Germline CDR1 SGHDT, CDR2 YYEEEE. The V end was cut by 4 bases, the J end by 5 bases, with 21 bases between. This CDR3 has 16 amino acids. The CDR3 DNA sequence: TGTGCCAGCAGCATTGGCAGGGGAGGATCCGGGGAGACCCAGTACTTC. Amino acids: CASSIGRGGSGETQYF. Based on the CDR3 plus reference TRBV5-6 and TRBJ2-5, the full variable domain is DAGVTQSPTHLIKTRGQQVTLRCSPKSGHDTVSWYQQALGQGPQFIFQYYEEEERQRGNFPDRFSGHQFPNYSSELNVNALLLGDSALYLCASSIGRGGSGETQYFGPGTRLLVL.

This clonotype has at least ten counts. The CDR3 DNA follows: TGTGCCAGCAGTGACGGTTGGACGCAAGAGACCCAGTACTTC. Translating it yields CASSDGWTQETQYF. The chain combines TRBV6-1 with TRBJ2-5, with D unclear. This CDR3 contains 14 residues. The germline V gene encodes CDR1 MNHNS and CDR2 SASEGT. The ends were cut back, 3 bases at V and 2 bases at J, with 10 bases in the middle.

This clonotype has a count of ten or more. The rearrangement uses TRBV7-9 and TRBJ1-5, with 7 bases identical to TRBD1. Germline CDR1 reads SEHNR; CDR2 reads FQNEAQ (reference sequence). The CDR3 loop spans 17 amino acids. The J segment lost 0 bases and the V segment lost 5 bases, leaving 10 bases of the junction unmatched. The CDR3 nucleotides read TGTGCCAGCAGCCCGAATCCGGGACAGAGTAGCAATCAGCCCCAGCATTTT. Translated, it gives CASSPNPGQSSNQPQHF. The variable domain in full, with the rest retrieved from reference TRBV7-9 and TRBJ1-5, is DTGVSQNPRHKITKRGQNVTFRCDPISEHNRLYWYRQTLGQGPEFLTYFQNEAQLEKSRLLSDRFSAERPKGSFSTLEIQRTEQGDSAMYLCASSPNPGQSSNQPQHFGDGTRLSIL.

This clonotype was recorded at least ten times. The chain couples TRBV10-3 to TRBJ1-2; 12 positions match TRBD1. From germline, CDR1 is ENHRY and CDR2 SYGVKD. V lost 4 bases and J lost 8; bases outside the gene matches: 5. The CDR3 has 14 amino acids. CDR3 coding DNA: TGTGCCATCAGTGGGGGACAGGGGGCGCGAGGCTACACCTTC. It encodes CAISGGQGARGYTF.

The chain combines TRBV7-9 with TRBJ1-3, with D maybe TRBD1 (5 bases). CDR1 is SEHNR and CDR2 is FQNEAQ in the germline V gene (reference sequence). V was pared by 3 bases and J by 0 bases, with 21 bases between. The CDR3 is made up of 19 amino acids. The CDR3 here is CASSFPSRDGVSSGNTIYF. The DNA of the CDR3 is TGTGCCAGCAGCTTCCCCTCCCGGGACGGTGTTTCCTCTGGAAACACCATATATTTT.

In its sample, this clonotype was seen many times. V gene TRBV6-1 combines with J gene TRBJ2-5; 10 nucleotides align to TRBD2. This CDR3 contains 18 residues. Losses at the gene ends were 0 bases for V and 5 bases for J; bases not matched to a gene: 12. CDR1 MNHNS and CDR2 SASEGT come from the germline V gene. The CDR3 nucleotides read TGTGCCAGCAGTGAAGCGCTCCGCCTAGCGGGAGTACGCGAGACCCAGTACTTC. Protein: CASSEALRLAGVRETQYF.

The chain combines TRBV2 with TRBJ2-7; D perhaps matches TRBD2 (6 bases). Germline V lookup: CDR1 SNHLY, CDR2 FYNNEI. The length of the CDR3 is 16 residues. V gave up 6 bases and J gave up 7 bases, with 25 bases separating them. The CDR3 is CASSLEPGLDNNEQYF. CDR3 bases: TGTGCCAGCAGCTTAGAACCGGGACTGGACAACAATGAGCAGTACTTC.

A note on this clonotype: Given a much more abundant clone one base away, this may be a read error. The rearrangement uses TRBV19 and TRBJ2-7; perhaps TRBD1 as D (5 bases). This CDR3 is built from 16 residues. CDR1 LNHDA and CDR2 SQIVND come from the germline V gene (reference sequence). In DNA form, the CDR3 reads TGTGCCAGTAGTATAGCCTACTTAGGGGCAACCTACGGGCAGTACTTC. Protein: CASSIAYLGATYGQYF. Full variable domain (remainder filled in from reference TRBV19 and TRBJ2-7): DGGITQSPKYLFRKEGQNVTLSCEQNLNHDAMYWYRQDPGQGLRLIYYSQIVNDFQKGDIAEGYSVSREKKESFPLTVTSAQKNPTAFYLCASSIAYLGATYGQYFGPGTRLTVT.

The chain has TRBV5-1 and TRBJ2-3, with no clear D. Trimming cost V 3 bases and J 2 bases, with 13 bases left between them. The CDR3 extends over 15 amino acids. Germline-derived CDR1 and CDR2 are SGHRS and YFSETQ. The DNA of the CDR3 is TGCGCCAGCAGCTCTACTACCTGGGACACAGATACGCAGTATTTT. Protein sequence: CASSSTTWDTDTQYF.

This clonotype was detected once. The V call is TRBV4-3, the J call TRBJ2-7; D possibly uses TRBD1 or TRBD2 (5 bases each). V was shortened by 3 bases and J by 3 bases, with 12 bases between the two germline ends. Germline V gene sequence: CDR1 LGHNA, CDR2 YSLEER. There are 14 residues in the CDR3. The CDR3 protein is CASSHEEGNYEQYF. The CDR3 DNA follows: TGCGCCAGCAGCCACGAAGAGGGGAACTACGAGCAGTACTTC.

The sample holds one count of this clonotype. The gene calls are TRBV20-1 and TRBJ2-2, with D unclear. The CDR3 is 11 amino acids. Trimming removed 3 bases at V and 8 bases at J, with 7 bases between. Germline CDR1 DFQATT, CDR2 SNEGSKA (reference sequence). CDR3 in amino acids: CSARGIGELFF. CDR3 DNA: TGCAGTGCTAGGGGCATAGGGGAGCTGTTTTTT.

This clonotype was seen many times. Here the CDR3 DNA reads TGTGCCATCAGTGGTACGACAGGCCGTGAGTTGTCCTACGAGCAGTACTTC. It specifies CAISGTTGRELSYEQYF. The chain joins TRBV10-3 to TRBJ2-7; D might be TRBD1 (6 bases). CDR3 length equals 17 residues. Germline-derived CDR1 and CDR2 are ENHRY and SYGVKD. V was clipped by 4 bases and J by 1 base, with 20 bases between them.

The CDR3 bases are TGTGCCAGCAGCCTTGGCGAGAGGGATGGCTACACCTTC. This codes for CASSLGERDGYTF. The chain has TRBV5-5 and TRBJ1-2; D gene uncertain. V was pared by 4 bases and J by 6 bases, with 13 bases between. Per the germline V gene, CDR1 is SGHKS and CDR2 is YYEKEE (reference sequence). CDR3 length: 13 residues.

The chain is built from TRBV20-1 and TRBJ1-1, with D hard to call. Germline CDR1 DFQATT, CDR2 SNEGSKA (reference sequence). CDR3 length equals 14 residues. The V and J ends lost 0 bases and 6 bases respectively, with 14 bases between them. The CDR3 DNA reads as TGCAGTGCTAGAGATTACAATGAGCAGGCTGAAGCTTTCTTT. Amino acid sequence: CSARDYNEQAEAFF.

This clonotype was counted at least ten times. The rearrangement uses TRBV7-8 and TRBJ2-4; 9 bases agree with TRBD1. CDR1 is SGHVS, CDR2 FQNEAQ, per germline. With 1 base clipped from V and 7 bases from J, the junction kept 5 bases outside the gene matches. This CDR3 is built from 15 residues. The CDR3: CASSLGTGGANIQYF. In DNA form, the CDR3 reads TGTGCCAGCAGCTTAGGTACAGGGGGCGCGAACATTCAGTACTTC.

V gene TRBV11-2 combines with J gene TRBJ2-5; no definite D call. Trimming cost V 4 bases and J 0 bases, with 15 bases left between them. Per the germline V gene, CDR1 is SGHAT and CDR2 is FQNNGV. This CDR3 is 16 amino acids long. CDR3 residues: CASSSFPRGNQETQYF. DNA for the CDR3: TGTGCCAGCAGCTCGTTCCCCAGAGGAAACCAAGAGACCCAGTACTTC.

This clonotype was seen at least ten times. The rearrangement joins TRBV12-5 to TRBJ1-2; D uncertain. From germline, CDR1 is LGHNT and CDR2 FRNRAP. V lost 6 bases, J lost 3 bases, and 11 bases lay in between. This CDR3 contains 13 residues. The CDR3 loop is CASGLSSYYGYTF. DNA for the CDR3: TGTGCTAGTGGGTTGAGCTCCTACTATGGCTACACCTTC. Full variable domain (outside the CDR3, taken from reference TRBV12-5 and TRBJ1-2): DARVTQTPRHKVTEMGQEVTMRCQPILGHNTVFWYRQTMMQGLELLAYFRNRAPLDDSGMPKDRFSAEMPDATLATLKIQPSEPRDSAVYFCASGLSSYYGYTFGSGTRLTVV.

For this clonotype: A much larger clonotype is one base distant, so this may be a read error. The chain is built from TRBV6-5 and TRBJ1-5, with a tentative D call TRBD1 (5 bases). CDR1 is MNHEY and CDR2 is SVGAGI in the germline V gene. The CDR3 is made up of 15 amino acids. The CDR3 protein is CAGRARGYSNQPQHF. The CDR3, as DNA: TGTGCCGGCAGGGCCCGCGGTTATAGCAATCAGCCCCAGCATTTT.

This clonotype was seen at least ten times. This chain joins TRBV2 and TRBJ2-2, with a weak D call TRBD1 (6 bases). The CDR3 extends over 14 amino acids. Trimming removed 6 bases at V and 4 bases at J, with 12 bases between. Germline CDR1 SNHLY, CDR2 FYNNEI. The CDR3 DNA is TGTGCCAGCAGGGTAGGGACACCCACCGGGGAGCTGTTTTTT. As protein: CASRVGTPTGELFF.

The chain links TRBV24-1 to TRBJ2-5; TRBD1 might be the D (5 bases). Germline lookup yields CDR1 KGHDR and CDR2 SFDVKD. The CDR3 length is 16 residues. The ends were cut back, 1 base at V and 3 bases at J, with 14 bases in the middle. The CDR3 sequence: CATSDFQGTGKETQYF. CDR3 nucleotides: TGTGCCACCAGTGATTTCCAGGGTACTGGCAAAGAGACCCAGTACTTC.

At least ten counts were recorded for this clonotype. The CDR3 DNA is TGCAGCGTAGGCTTTTATAGCAATCAGCCCCAGCATTTT. This encodes CSVGFYSNQPQHF. The gene calls are TRBV29-1 and TRBJ1-5; D gene unclear. The CDR3 is made up of 13 amino acids. CDR1 and CDR2 (germline): SQVTM, ANQGSEA. V was clipped by 6 bases and J by 0 bases, with 9 bases between them.

This clonotype was recorded many times. V usage is TRBV6-1 and J usage is TRBJ1-1; possible D gene TRBD1, 5 bases. The CDR3 length is 15 residues. The V end lost 2 bases, the J end lost 4 bases, and 14 bases lay between the germline ends. Germline CDR1 reads MNHNS; CDR2 reads SASEGT. The CDR3, as DNA: TGTGCCAGCAGTGAACCGAGGGGTCGCTTCACTGAAGCTTTCTTT. Its protein product is CASSEPRGRFTEAFF.

This clonotype was counted many times. The V gene is TRBV5-1, the J gene TRBJ1-1; a weak D match, TRBD1 (5 bases). CDR3 length: 15 residues. The V and J ends lost 4 bases and 4 bases respectively, with 17 bases between them. The germline gives CDR1 SGHRS, CDR2 YFSETQ. For the CDR3, the DNA is TGCGCCAGCAGCGAAGGTCGGACAAGAATCACTGAAGCTTTCTTT. This encodes CASSEGRTRITEAFF. The whole variable domain, remainder taken from reference TRBV5-1 and TRBJ1-1, is KAGVTQTPRYLIKTRGQQVTLSCSPISGHRSVSWYQQTPGQGLQFLFEYFSETQRNKGNFPGRFSGRQFSNSRSEMNVSTLELGDSALYLCASSEGRTRITEAFFGQGTRLTVV.

This clonotype was detected many times. This may stem from a read error, because a much larger clone lies one nucleotide away. This chain's CDR3 is CATSAKGDGYTF. The CDR3, as DNA: TGTGCCACCAGTGCGAAAGGGGATGGCTACACCTTC. The rearrangement uses TRBV10-3 and TRBJ1-2, with a weak D call TRBD1 (5 bases). This CDR3 spans 12 amino acids. Germline CDR1 ENHRY, CDR2 SYGVKD.

This chain joins TRBV2 and TRBJ2-2; 8 bases are shared with TRBD1. Trimming took 8 bases from V and 6 from J; bases not matched to a gene: 2. Germline assignment: CDR1 SNHLY and CDR2 FYNNEI. This CDR3 comprises 12 residues. This chain's CDR3 is CASLDRAGELFF. CDR3 DNA: TGTGCCAGCCTGGACAGGGCCGGGGAGCTGTTTTTT.

The table lists this clonotype with a count of one. The chain links TRBV7-3 to TRBJ2-5; the match to TRBD2 covers 9 bases. The J call may be faulty, since TRBJ2-1 better matches the DNA end. Germline V gives CDR1 SGHTA, CDR2 FQGTGA. The CDR3 loop spans 15 amino acids. As DNA, the CDR3 is TGTGCCAGCAGCCCCGGGTTAGCGGGAGAGGATGAGCAGTTCTTC. Residues: CASSPGLAGEDEQFF.

This sequence joins TRBV12-5 and TRBJ1-5; D is ambiguous. Germline V gives CDR1 LGHNT, CDR2 FRNRAP. The V gene lost 9 bases and the J gene lost 7 bases, with 10 bases spanning the gap. The CDR3 has 11 residues. The CDR3 is CARMTSQPQHF. The CDR3, as DNA: TGTGCTAGAATGACATCCCAGCCCCAGCATTTT.